This T cell receptor beta chain was found in a study of shared clonotypes between healthy human individuals (dated by TCRdb to about 2020). About the investigation overall: The cohort included three men and a couple of women between 18 and 49 years of age. Per donor, three plates each were used for CD4 naive and CD4 memory, two for CD8 naive, and one for CD8 memory. To estimate repertoire size and how much clonotypes are shared between individuals, the study performed deep sequencing of blood TCR repertoires from a few healthy adults. To increase sequencing depth and limit assay-specific biases, different laboratories used diverse techniques to prepare libraries and sequence TCR repertoires. Each donor's leukapheresis produced roughly between about 0.85 and 10 billion PBMCs. Overall study results and their limits: Naive subsets generally had larger estimated clonotype richness than memory subsets. Because the study included a small number of donors, the genetic and exposure-history diversity represented was limited. Based on pairwise subsampling, the degree of clonotype sharing among donors was expected to be affected by sequencing depth. Rarefaction of sorted-subset datasets indicated incomplete sequencing despite the large sequencing depth. Clonotypes shared by all four sorted-subset donors showed higher generation probabilities than non-shared clonotypes. Only blood was sampled, and tissue TCR repertoires likely differ from those in blood. Across a few donors, roughly 5.1% of naive CD4, 3% to 4% of naive CD8, about 2% of memory CD4, and roughly 0.41% of memory CD8 clonotypes were shared.

The donors were healthy, HIV-negative adults who had no recently reported acute infections or vaccinations. Every donor was a Caucasian adult living in Nashville, Tennessee, USA. CD4+ T cells were enriched through magnetic negative selection, after which naive cells were positively selected on CD45RA and the remaining negative fraction served as the memory subset. After blood collection by leukapheresis, PBMCs were isolated using Ficoll-Histopaque density gradient centrifugation and then cryopreserved in the vapor phase of liquid nitrogen. Purity and quantity of every magnetically sorted T cell population were checked by analytical flow cytometry. From each sorted fraction, genomic DNA was isolated and quantified by UV absorbance on a Nanodrop 2000c. Via the germline V gene (reference sequence), CDR1 is SGHKS and CDR2 YYEKEE. From the cysteine up to the phenylalanine, the CDR3 has a length of 16 residues. This entry keeps only the CDR3 DNA: 48 bases, framed from base 1. The V end gives up 1 base and the J end 1 base, leaving 6 bases in the junction not matched to a gene.

Comments on this clone: Its binding antigen is unknown. Nothing much larger sits one base from this clone, and base qualities are not available.

Using the deep immunoSEQ assay, TCR CDR3 regions were amplified from genomic DNA by multiplex PCR. For each cell subset, the extracted genomic DNA was distributed evenly across all wells of several immunoSEQ 96-well plates, and each plate served as one replicate. Each replicate PCR for sorted subsets received around 200 ng genomic DNA, equal to some 32,000 T cell genomes. The purified libraries were quantified using a Qubit 3.0 fluorometer, sized with a Bioanalyzer 2100, and then quantified again using the KAPA Library Quantification kit. Every immunoSEQ 96-well plate was sequenced on a separate single-read 150-cycle Illumina NextSeq 550 flow cell. On the study's bioinformatics: Because the immunoSEQ output held only junctional sequences and lacked quality scores, the filtering could not match the filtering applied to full-length reads. Sequences were annotated with PyIR, a Python wrapper for IgBLAST v1.9, using IMGT germline references to assign V/J genes and CDR3. Reads with weak V/J assignments (E-value above 1e-6), missing CDR3, stop codons, out-of-frame junctions, or ambiguous translated residues were removed. V3J clonotypes were defined by identical inferred V gene, J gene, and CDR3 amino acid sequence. To compute the percentage overlap between repertoires, the number of shared unique clonotypes was divided by the size of the smaller repertoire. Repertoire richness was assessed with RTK rarefaction, the Chao1 estimator, and Recon v2.1 estimates of unobserved clonotypes. Generation probabilities for all TCRbeta clonotypes obtained by the gDNA method from several donors were computed using OLGA. TCRdb took this table from immuneACCESS and kept in-frame rearrangements with V and J called. Such tables lack part of the clones; where checked against another copy, unresolved V genes explain under half of the gap, and the rest is unexplained. That table furnishes V, J and clone size, whereas the DNA furnished D and trimming. This sample comprises about 1 million clones, 65% to 80% of them detected only once. Clones ranked in the top ten supply less than 1.5% of the sample.

The rearrangement combines TRBV5-5 with TRBJ2-7; TRBD1 lines up with 9 middle nucleotides. What was sequenced was memory CD4+ T cells sorted from blood. The cell subset or site label for this specimen denotes: CD45RA-negative fraction. The source is a man between 18 and 29 years old in good health. Here the CDR3 is given as CASSLQGTGPSYEQYF. The DNA sequence reads TGTGCCAGCAGCTTGCAGGGGACAGGGCCTTCCTACGAGCAGTACTTC.